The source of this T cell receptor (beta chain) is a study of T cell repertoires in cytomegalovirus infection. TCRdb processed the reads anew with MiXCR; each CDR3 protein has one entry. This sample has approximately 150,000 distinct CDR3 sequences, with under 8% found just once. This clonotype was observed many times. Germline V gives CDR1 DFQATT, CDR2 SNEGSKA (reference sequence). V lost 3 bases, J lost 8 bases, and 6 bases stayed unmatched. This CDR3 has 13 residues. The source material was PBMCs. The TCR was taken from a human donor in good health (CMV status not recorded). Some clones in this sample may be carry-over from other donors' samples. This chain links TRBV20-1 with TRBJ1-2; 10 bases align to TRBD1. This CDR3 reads CSARDRGSDGYTF. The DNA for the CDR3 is TGCAGTGCTAGGGACAGGGGGTCGGACGGCTACACCTTC.